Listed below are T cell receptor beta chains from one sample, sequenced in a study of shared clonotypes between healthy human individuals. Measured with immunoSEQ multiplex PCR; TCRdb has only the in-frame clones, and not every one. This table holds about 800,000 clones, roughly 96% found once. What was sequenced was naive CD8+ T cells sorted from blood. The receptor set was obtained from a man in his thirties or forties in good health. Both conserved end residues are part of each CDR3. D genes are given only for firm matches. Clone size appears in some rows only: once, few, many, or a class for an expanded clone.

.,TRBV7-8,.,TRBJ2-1,CASSLAGKGVYEQFF,TGTGCCAGCAGCTTAGCCGGGAAGGGGGTCTATGAGCAGTTCTTC
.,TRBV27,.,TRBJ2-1,CASSPEPYNEQFF,TGTGCCAGCAGTCCCGAGCCCTACAATGAGCAGTTCTTC
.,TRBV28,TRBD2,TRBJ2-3,CASRPGLQADTQYF,TGTGCCAGCAGGCCGGGACTACAGGCAGATACGCAGTATTTT
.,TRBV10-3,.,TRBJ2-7,CAISDSDSGVYEQYF,TGTGCCATCAGTGATAGTGACTCAGGGGTTTACGAGCAGTACTTC
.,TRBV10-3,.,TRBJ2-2,CATTSGGSTGELFF,TGTGCCACAACCTCCGGGGGATCTACCGGGGAGCTGTTTTTT
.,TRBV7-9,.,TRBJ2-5,CASKQLGGLETQYF,TGTGCCAGCAAACAATTAGGGGGGCTGGAGACCCAGTACTTC
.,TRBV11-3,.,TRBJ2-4,CASSSPPENIQYF,TGTGCCAGCAGCTCTCCCCCGGAGAACATTCAGTACTTC
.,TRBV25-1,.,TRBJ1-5,CASGTGISSPQHF,TGTGCCAGCGGTACAGGAATCTCTTCGCCCCAGCATTTT
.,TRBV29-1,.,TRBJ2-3,CSVVLSRGWDRRNLGDTQYF,TGCAGCGTTGTTTTATCGAGGGGGTGGGATAGGCGAAACCTGGGAGATACGCAGTATTTT
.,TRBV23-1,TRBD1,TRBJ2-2,CASSRKTGDNTGELFF,TGCGCCAGCAGTCGAAAGACAGGGGATAACACCGGGGAGCTGTTTTTT
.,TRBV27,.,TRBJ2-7,CASSLSWGSYEQYF,TGTGCCAGCAGTTTATCGTGGGGGTCGTACGAGCAGTACTTC
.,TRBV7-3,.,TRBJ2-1,CASSLGWGEDSYNEQFF,TGTGCCAGCAGCTTAGGATGGGGGGAGGACTCCTACAATGAGCAGTTCTTC
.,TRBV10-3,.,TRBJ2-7,CAPKEGQGESYEQYF,TGTGCCCCCAAGGAGGGCCAGGGGGAGTCCTACGAGCAGTACTTC
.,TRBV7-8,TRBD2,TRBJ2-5,CASSLLAGTETQYF,TGTGCCAGCAGCTTACTAGCGGGAACTGAGACCCAGTACTTC
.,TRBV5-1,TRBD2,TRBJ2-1,CASRYGTSGRREQFF,TGCGCCAGCAGATACGGGACTAGCGGGAGGAGGGAGCAGTTCTTC
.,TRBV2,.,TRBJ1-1,CASSGRVMSAEAFF,TGTGCCAGCAGTGGCAGGGTAATGTCGGCTGAAGCTTTCTTT
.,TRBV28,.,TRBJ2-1,CASTTDSYNEQFF,TGTGCCAGCACGACAGATTCCTACAATGAGCAGTTCTTC
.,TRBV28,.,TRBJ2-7,CASSFRGLSSYEQYF,TGTGCCAGCAGTTTCAGGGGTCTGTCGTCCTACGAGCAGTACTTC
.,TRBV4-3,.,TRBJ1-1,CASSQDQDVNTEAFF,TGCGCCAGCAGCCAAGATCAGGACGTGAACACTGAAGCTTTCTTT
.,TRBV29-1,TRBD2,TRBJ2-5,CSVEPAGGGETQYF,TGCAGCGTTGAACCGGCGGGAGGGGGGGAGACCCAGTACTTC
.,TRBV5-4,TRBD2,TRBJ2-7,CASSPGLDLSYEQYF,TGTGCCAGCAGCCCGGGACTAGACCTCTCCTACGAGCAGTACTTC
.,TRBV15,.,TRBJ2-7,CATSSFGYEQYF,TGTGCCACCAGCAGTTTCGGCTACGAGCAGTACTTC
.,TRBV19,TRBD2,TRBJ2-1,CASSIGGGSSYNEQFF,TGTGCCAGTAGTATAGGCGGCGGGAGTTCCTACAATGAGCAGTTCTTC
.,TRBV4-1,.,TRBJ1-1,CASSQGPGGEAFF,TGCGCCAGCAGCCAAGGGCCGGGAGGAGAAGCTTTCTTT
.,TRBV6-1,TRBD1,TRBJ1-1,CASRDRGLTEAFF,TGTGCCAGCAGGGACAGGGGGCTCACTGAAGCTTTCTTT
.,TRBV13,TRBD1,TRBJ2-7,CASSLVGDRGINEQYF,TGTGCCAGCAGCTTAGTCGGGGACAGGGGGATCAACGAGCAGTACTTC
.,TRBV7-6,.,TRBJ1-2,CASSPTGGNYGYTF,TGTGCCAGCAGCCCCACTGGAGGAAACTATGGCTACACCTTC
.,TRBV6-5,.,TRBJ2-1,CASRRGQGVYNEQFF,TGTGCCAGCAGGCGGGGGCAGGGGGTCTACAATGAGCAGTTCTTC
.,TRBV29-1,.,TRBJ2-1,CSEGSGNEQFF,TGTTCCGAAGGGAGCGGGAATGAGCAGTTCTTC
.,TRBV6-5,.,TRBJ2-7,CASSFGRSYEQYF,TGTGCCAGCAGTTTCGGCAGGTCCTACGAGCAGTACTTC
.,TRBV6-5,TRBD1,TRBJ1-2,CASSLATGNYGYTF,TGTGCCAGCAGCCTCGCGACAGGGAACTATGGCTACACCTTC
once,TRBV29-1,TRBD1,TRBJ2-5,CSLGTGEETQYF,TGCAGCCTCGGGACAGGGGAAGAGACCCAGTACTTC
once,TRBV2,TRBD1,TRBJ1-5,CASRGDRGNRNQPQHF,TGTGCCAGCAGGGGTGACAGGGGAAATCGCAATCAGCCCCAGCATTTT
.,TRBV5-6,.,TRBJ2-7,CASLPGYRSYEQYF,TGTGCCAGCTTACCCGGCTACAGGAGCTACGAGCAGTACTTC
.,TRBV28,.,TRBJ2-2,CASSPRQNTGELFF,TGTGCCAGCTCCCCCCGGCAGAACACCGGGGAGCTGTTTTTT
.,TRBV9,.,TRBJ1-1,CASSAQTWGAEAFF,TGTGCCAGCAGCGCGCAGACATGGGGCGCTGAAGCTTTCTTT
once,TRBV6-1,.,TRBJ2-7,CASSEALPVLYEQYF,TGTGCCAGCAGTGAAGCGCTTCCTGTCCTCTACGAGCAGTACTTC